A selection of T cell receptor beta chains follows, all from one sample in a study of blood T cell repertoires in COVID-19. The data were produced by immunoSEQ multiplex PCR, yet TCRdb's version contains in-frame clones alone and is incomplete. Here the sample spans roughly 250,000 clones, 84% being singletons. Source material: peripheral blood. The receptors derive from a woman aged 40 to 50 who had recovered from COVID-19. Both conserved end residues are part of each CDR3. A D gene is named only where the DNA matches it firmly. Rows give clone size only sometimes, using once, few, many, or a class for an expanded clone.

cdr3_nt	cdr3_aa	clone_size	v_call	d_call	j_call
TGTGCCAGCAGTGTGCGGGGGGATAATTCACCCCTCCACTTT	CASSVRGDNSPLHF	.	TRBV2	.	TRBJ1-6
TGTGCCAGCAGCGCATCGACAGGGGGAGATACGCAGTATTTT	CASSASTGGDTQYF	few	TRBV9	TRBD1	TRBJ2-3
TGTGCCAGCAGCGTAGGGCCGGGACAGGTTGGAAACACCATATATTTT	CASSVGPGQVGNTIYF	.	TRBV9	TRBD1	TRBJ1-3
TGTGCCAGCAGCAACGGACAGAACACTGAAGCTTTCTTT	CASSNGQNTEAFF	once	TRBV6-6	.	TRBJ1-1
TGTGCCAGTACCCGCTCGGTGGCAGGGAGGAGCTATGGCTACACCTTC	CASTRSVAGRSYGYTF	.	TRBV19	.	TRBJ1-2
TGTGCCAGCAGTTCCCCCGGGACAGGGGAAACTGAAGCTTTCTTT	CASSSPGTGETEAFF	.	TRBV28	TRBD1	TRBJ1-1
TGTGCCACCCAACAGGGGGCGCTTGGCTACACCTTC	CATQQGALGYTF	.	TRBV6-5	TRBD1	TRBJ1-2
TGTGCCAGCAGCGTAAGGGGAGCGGGGGGGCGTGAGACCCAGTACTTC	CASSVRGAGGRETQYF	.	TRBV9	TRBD2	TRBJ2-5
TGTGCCAGCAGTTCGGGACAGGGCCACTATGGCTACACCTTC	CASSSGQGHYGYTF	.	TRBV6-5	TRBD1	TRBJ1-2
TGTGCCAGTACGGCCCGGACAGGGTGGTCTCTCTACAATGAGCAGTTCTTC	CASTARTGWSLYNEQFF	.	TRBV19	TRBD1	TRBJ2-1
TGCGCCAGCAGCCAAGATAGGCGGGCTAATGGCTACACCTTC	CASSQDRRANGYTF	few	TRBV4-1	.	TRBJ1-2
TGTGCCAGCAGCCAAGACCCCCGGACACTCTCTGGAAACACCATATATTTT	CASSQDPRTLSGNTIYF	.	TRBV4-2	.	TRBJ1-3
TGTGCCAGCAACTCAGGGACAGCTTTTTTCTACGAGCAGTACTTC	CASNSGTAFFYEQYF	.	TRBV2	TRBD1	TRBJ2-7
TGTGCCTGGAGTACAGGCTTCACTGAAGCTTTCTTT	CAWSTGFTEAFF	once	TRBV30	.	TRBJ1-1
TGTGCCAGCAGCTACGGATGGACTAGCGGGGGGGAACAGTTCTTC	CASSYGWTSGGEQFF	.	TRBV7-2	TRBD2	TRBJ2-1
TGTGCCAGCAGTCTGCAGGGGCCCACTGAAGCTTTCTTT	CASSLQGPTEAFF	.	TRBV6-6	.	TRBJ1-1
TGTGCCAGTAGCGGGGGGAACACCGGGGAGCTGTTTTTT	CASSGGNTGELFF	.	TRBV2	TRBD2	TRBJ2-2
TGTGCCAGCAGTTTAACTAGGGACAATGAGCAGTTCTTC	CASSLTRDNEQFF	once	TRBV12-3/TRBV12-4	.	TRBJ2-1
TGTGCCAGCAGCATCCTACAGGGGCTCGGTGACTATGGCTACACCTTC	CASSILQGLGDYGYTF	.	TRBV7-9	TRBD1	TRBJ1-2
TGTGCCTGGAGTCCTAAAGGACAGGTCTCCCGGATGCAGTTCTTC	CAWSPKGQVSRMQFF	.	TRBV30	TRBD1	TRBJ2-1
TGTGCCAGCAGACAAACAGCCAACACCGGGGAGCTGTTTTTT	CASRQTANTGELFF	.	TRBV3-1/TRBV3-2	.	TRBJ2-2
TGTGCCAGCATAAGAGAAGCTAACTATGGCTACACCTTC	CASIREANYGYTF	.	TRBV2	.	TRBJ1-2
TGTGCCAGCAGTCCTCACAGGGCCGAGCCAACTGAAGCTTTCTTT	CASSPHRAEPTEAFF	.	TRBV28	.	TRBJ1-1
TGTGCCAGCAGTTTCTCAGGGGTCTACGAGCAGTACTTC	CASSFSGVYEQYF	.	TRBV12-3/TRBV12-4	.	TRBJ2-7
TGCGCCAGCAGTAGAAAACAGGGGGCAAGAGATACGCAGTATTTT	CASSRKQGARDTQYF	once	TRBV10-1	TRBD1	TRBJ2-3
TGTGCCAGCAGCCAACCCCCAGGGGACGAGCAGTACTTC	CASSQPPGDEQYF	once	TRBV6-5	.	TRBJ2-7
TGTGCCAGCGCTCGGTCAGGGGATGAGCAGTTCTTC	CASARSGDEQFF	.	TRBV7-3	.	TRBJ2-1
TGTGCCAGCAGTATCTTAGGGGGGCCCCAGCATTTT	CASSILGGPQHF	.	TRBV5-8	.	TRBJ1-5
TGTGCCAGCAGGAGTCCTTACGAAAAACTGTTTTTT	CASRSPYEKLFF	.	TRBV28	.	TRBJ1-4
TGTGCCAGCAGTTTGACAGGGAACGATTCACCCCTCCACTTT	CASSLTGNDSPLHF	few	TRBV6-6	TRBD1	TRBJ1-6
TGTGCCAGCTCACAACCCGGACAGTCCCCCTCTGGGGCCAACGTCCTGACTTTC	CASSQPGQSPSGANVLTF	.	TRBV18	.	TRBJ2-6
TGCGCCAGCAGCTTGGCCCCGGGACTAGCGGGGGGGCTGGAGACCCAGTACTTC	CASSLAPGLAGGLETQYF	.	TRBV5-1	TRBD2	TRBJ2-5
TGTGCCTGGAGCTACCTTGGACAAATGAACACTGAAGCTTTCTTT	CAWSYLGQMNTEAFF	.	TRBV30	.	TRBJ1-1
TGCGCCAGCAGCCTGGAACAGGGGGTCGCTCTTGGCTACACCTTC	CASSLEQGVALGYTF	.	TRBV5-1	TRBD1	TRBJ1-2
TGTGCCAGCAGTTGGAGGGCCGAGACCCAGTACTTC	CASSWRAETQYF	.	TRBV6-2/TRBV6-3	.	TRBJ2-5
TGTGCCACCCTCGGACAGGGCTCCTACGAGCAGTACTTC	CATLGQGSYEQYF	.	TRBV10-3	TRBD1	TRBJ2-7
TGTGCCAGCACTGAGAGCTCCTATAATTCACCCCTCCACTTT	CASTESSYNSPLHF	few	TRBV2	.	TRBJ1-6
TGCGCCAGCAGCTTGGAGTCAGAAACCTACAATGAGCAGTTCTTC	CASSLESETYNEQFF	.	TRBV5-1	.	TRBJ2-1
TGTGCCAGTAGGTTCTCGGGACAGGAGGGTCAGGGCAATCAGCCCCAGCATTTT	CASRFSGQEGQGNQPQHF	.	TRBV19	TRBD1	TRBJ1-5
TGTGCCAGCAGCGCAAACTCAGGGGTCTCTGAAGCTTTCTTT	CASSANSGVSEAFF	.	TRBV6-5	.	TRBJ1-1
TGTGCCAGCAGTGCGCAGGGGAACGAGCAGTACTTC	CASSAQGNEQYF	few	TRBV2	.	TRBJ2-7
TGTGCCAGCAGCTCCAGGGGCGGGAATGAAAAACTGTTTTTT	CASSSRGGNEKLFF	many	TRBV7-9	.	TRBJ1-4
TGTGCCAGCAGTGGGGGAAGACTAGCGGGGCAAGAGACCCAGTACTTC	CASSGGRLAGQETQYF	.	TRBV2	TRBD2	TRBJ2-5
TGTGCCAGCTGGGGACAGGGCACCTCACCCCTCCACTTT	CASWGQGTSPLHF	.	TRBV28	TRBD1	TRBJ1-6
TGTGCCAGCACCCTTCTAGCGGGGGGCTCAGATACGCAGTATTTT	CASTLLAGGSDTQYF	.	TRBV2	TRBD2	TRBJ2-3
TGTGCCAGCAGGACTAGGGGAAGGAATACTGAAGCTTTCTTT	CASRTRGRNTEAFF	.	TRBV7-2	.	TRBJ1-1
TGTGCCAGCAGCTTAGGCGGGGGGTATCTGGAGCAGTACTTC	CASSLGGGYLEQYF	few	TRBV7-6	TRBD2	TRBJ2-7